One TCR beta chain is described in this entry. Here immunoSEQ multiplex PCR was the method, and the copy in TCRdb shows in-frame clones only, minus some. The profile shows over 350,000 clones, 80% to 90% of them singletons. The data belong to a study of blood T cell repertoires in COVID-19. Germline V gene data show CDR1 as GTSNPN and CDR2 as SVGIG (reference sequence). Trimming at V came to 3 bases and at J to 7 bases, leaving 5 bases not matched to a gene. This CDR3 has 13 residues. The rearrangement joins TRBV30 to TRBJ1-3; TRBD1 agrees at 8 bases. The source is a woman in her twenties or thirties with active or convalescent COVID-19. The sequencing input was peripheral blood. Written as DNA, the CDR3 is TGTGCCTGGAGATGGCAGGGGGCGAACACCATATATTTT. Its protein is CAWRWQGANTIYF. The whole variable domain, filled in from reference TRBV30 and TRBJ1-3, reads SQTIHQWPATLVQPVGSPLSLECTVEGTSNPNLYWYRQAAGRGLQLLFYSVGIGQISSEVPQNLSASRPQDRQFILSSKKLLLSDSGFYLCAWRWQGANTIYFGEGSWLTVV.